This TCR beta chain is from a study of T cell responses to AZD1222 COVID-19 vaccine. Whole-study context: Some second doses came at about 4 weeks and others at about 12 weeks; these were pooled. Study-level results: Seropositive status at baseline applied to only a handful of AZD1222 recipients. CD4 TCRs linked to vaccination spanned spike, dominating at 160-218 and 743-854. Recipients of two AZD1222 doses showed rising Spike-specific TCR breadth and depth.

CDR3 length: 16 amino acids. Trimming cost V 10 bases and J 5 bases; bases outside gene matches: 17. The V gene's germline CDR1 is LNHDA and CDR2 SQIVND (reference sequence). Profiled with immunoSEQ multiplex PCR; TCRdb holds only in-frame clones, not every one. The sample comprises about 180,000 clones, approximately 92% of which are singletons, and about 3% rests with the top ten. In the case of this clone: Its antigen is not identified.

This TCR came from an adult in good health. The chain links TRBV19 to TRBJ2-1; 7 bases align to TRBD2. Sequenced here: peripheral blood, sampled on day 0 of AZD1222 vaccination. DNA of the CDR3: TGTGCCACACAGACGAGGTCGCTAGCGGAAGACAATGAGCAGTTCTTC. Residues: CATQTRSLAEDNEQFF.